One and the same sample provided the 16 T cell receptor beta chains below, sequenced in a study of cytomegalovirus exposure and HLA in healthy donors. Both 60 Vbeta primers and 13 Jbeta primers went into the PCR. Libraries were prepared by immunoSEQ multiplex PCR; TCRdb keeps only in-frame clonotypes and omits some of them. Of some 130,000 clones in the sample, about four fifths were seen once. The specimen was PBMCs. The receptors here all came from a man younger than 45 in good health.

The rearrangement joins TRBV4-1 to TRBJ1-1, with a possible D match to TRBD1 (5 bases). Trimming shortened V by 0 bases and J by 1 base, and 9 bases separated the two germline ends. The CDR3 consists of 15 residues. Per germline, CDR1 MGHRA and CDR2 YSYEKL. The chain's CDR3 is CASSQEQASNTEAFF. CDR3 DNA: TGCGCCAGCAGCCAAGAACAGGCCTCGAACACTGAAGCTTTCTTT.

This chain uses TRBV11-3 with TRBJ2-7; the D gene is possibly TRBD2 (5 bases). The CDR3 is 14 amino acids. Germline V gives CDR1 SGHNT, CDR2 YENEEA. V lost 3 bases, J lost 2 bases, and 11 bases lay in between. CDR3 sequence (DNA): TGTGCCAGCAGCTTCACTAGTACCACCTACGAGCAGTACTTC. It yields the protein CASSFTSTTYEQYF.

This clone was counted once. This chain links TRBV10-2 with TRBJ2-1; D possibly corresponds to TRBD2 (5 bases). V shed 4 bases and J shed 8 bases, with 12 bases lying between them. From germline, CDR1 is WSHSY and CDR2 SAAADI. This CDR3 spans 13 amino acids. The DNA of the CDR3 is TGCGCCAGCAGTGGCGGGCCCCTCGATGAGCAGTTCTTC. Its translation: CASSGGPLDEQFF.

This chain connects TRBV29-1 to TRBJ2-3; tentative D call: TRBD2 (5 bases). Per the germline V gene, CDR1 is SQVTM and CDR2 is ANQGSEA. The CDR3 is made up of 13 amino acids. V lost 8 bases and J 1 base, leaving 13 bases between the germline ends. In DNA, the CDR3 is TGCAGCCTCTGGACTGGTGGCACAGATACGCAGTATTTT. This translates into CSLWTGGTDTQYF.

This chain connects TRBV15 to TRBJ2-2; D gene unclear. There are 14 residues in the CDR3. Germline V gene sequence: CDR1 LNHNV, CDR2 YYDKDF (reference sequence). Trimming removed 0 bases from V and 7 bases from J, with 9 bases in between. CDR3 region: CATSRDRESGELFF. The CDR3 DNA reads as TGTGCCACCAGCAGAGATCGTGAGAGCGGGGAGCTGTTTTTT. Full variable domain (outside the CDR3, taken from reference TRBV15 and TRBJ2-2): DAMVIQNPRYQVTQFGKPVTLSCSQTLNHNVMYWYQQKSSQAPKLLFHYYDKDFNNEADTPDNFQSRRPNTSFCFLDIRSPGLGDTAMYLCATSRDRESGELFFGEGSRLTVL.

The chain is built from TRBV7-9 and TRBJ1-2; D gene ambiguous. The germline CDR1 and CDR2 sequences are SEHNR and FQNEAQ (reference sequence). This CDR3 has 13 amino acids. Trimming took 1 base from V and 3 from J, leaving 6 bases between them. The CDR3 region is CASSLGLHYGYTF. The CDR3 DNA is TGTGCCAGCAGCTTAGGACTTCACTATGGCTACACCTTC.

V and J are TRBV19 and TRBJ2-3; 9 bases match TRBD2. CDR1 LNHDA and CDR2 SQIVND come from the germline V gene (reference sequence). This CDR3 has 16 amino acids. The trim removed 4 bases at V and 1 base at J, leaving 6 bases unmatched. The CDR3 region has the DNA TGTGCCAGTAGTACCTCCGGGACTAGCCGCACAGATACGCAGTATTTT. As protein: CASSTSGTSRTDTQYF.

The table lists this clone with a count of one. The CDR3 reads CASSLTQREKETQYF. CDR3 DNA sequence: TGCGCCAGCAGCTTGACTCAGCGGGAGAAGGAGACCCAGTACTTC. The V call is TRBV5-1, the J call TRBJ2-5, with 8 positions matching TRBD2. Looked up from germline, CDR1 is SGHRS and CDR2 is YFSETQ. The CDR3 is made up of 15 amino acids. V was clipped by 1 base and J by 5 bases; unmatched bases: 7. The whole variable domain, remainder taken from reference TRBV5-1 and TRBJ2-5, is KAGVTQTPRYLIKTRGQQVTLSCSPISGHRSVSWYQQTPGQGLQFLFEYFSETQRNKGNFPGRFSGRQFSNSRSEMNVSTLELGDSALYLCASSLTQREKETQYFGPGTRLLVL.

V and J are TRBV13 and TRBJ2-5; possibly TRBD2 for D (7 bases). Germline V CDR1 and CDR2: PRHDT, FYEKMQ (reference sequence). The V gene lost 1 base and the J gene lost 5 bases, with 14 bases spanning the gap. CDR3 length: 15 residues. The CDR3 nucleotides are TGTGCCAGCAGCTTAGCGGGGGGCTCGTGGGAGACCCAGTACTTC. Translated, it gives CASSLAGGSWETQYF. The entire variable domain, with the rest obtained from reference TRBV13 and TRBJ2-5, is as follows: AAGVIQSPRHLIKEKRETATLKCYPIPRHDTVYWYQQGPGQDPQFLISFYEKMQSDKGSIPDRFSAQQFSDYHSELNMSSLELGDSALYFCASSLAGGSWETQYFGPGTRLLVL.

The count of this clone is one. This sequence joins TRBV21-1 and TRBJ2-3; TRBD1 reflects the table's D call only, with no check against the DNA. TRBV21-1 is reported as a pseudogene. This CDR3 has 17 residues. The CDR3 nucleotides are TGTGCCAGCAGCCGTCACAACAGCTATCCCCACACAGATACGCAGTATTTT. It translates to CASSRHNSYPHTDTQYF.

Comment on this clone: The sample contains more than one DNA sequence encoding this CDR3. V usage is TRBV7-9 and J usage is TRBJ2-3; the D gene is possibly TRBD2 (6 bases). The CDR3 length is 16 residues. V shed 2 bases and J shed 14 bases, with 26 bases lying between them. Germline values: CDR1 SEHNR, CDR2 FQNEAQ (reference sequence). The CDR3 is CASSLRPALGGDVRYF. DNA for the CDR3: TGTGCCAGCAGCTTACGGCCAGCCTTAGGCGGGGATGTGAGGTATTTT.

The chain carries TRBV27 and TRBJ2-3; possibly TRBD2 for D (6 bases). The V gene's germline CDR1 is MNHEY and CDR2 SMNVEV (reference sequence). The CDR3 is made up of 13 amino acids. V lost 4 bases and J lost 6, with 11 bases in between. In DNA form, the CDR3 reads TGTGCCAGCAGTTCCCGGGAGCCGGATACGCAGTATTTT. Translation gives CASSSREPDTQYF.

V and J are TRBV28 and TRBJ1-5, with D uncertain. V was pared by 1 base and J by 5 bases, with 3 bases between. The CDR3 covers 12 residues. Germline lookup yields CDR1 MDHEN and CDR2 SYDVKM. The CDR3 DNA reads TGTGCCAGCAGTTTATCCGATCAGCCCCAGCATTTT. It specifies CASSLSDQPQHF. Using reference TRBV28 and TRBJ1-5 for the parts outside the CDR3, the full variable domain is DVKVTQSSRYLVKRTGEKVFLECVQDMDHENMFWYRQDPGLGLRLIYFSYDVKMKEKGDIPEGYSVSREKKERFSLILESASTNQTSMYLCASSLSDQPQHFGDGTRLSIL.

This clone was seen a handful of times. The chain couples TRBV30 to TRBJ2-7, with 10 bases that match TRBD2. The germline V gene has CDR1 GTSNPN and CDR2 SVGIG (reference sequence). After removal of 3 bases from V and 11 bases from J, the junction contained 10 bases not matched to a gene. The CDR3 totals 13 residues. The CDR3 sequence is CAWRTPSGSRKYF. CDR3 in DNA: TGTGCCTGGAGGACGCCTAGCGGGAGTCGAAAGTACTTC. Looking up the rest from reference TRBV30 and TRBJ2-7 gives the full variable domain: SQTIHQWPATLVQPVGSPLSLECTVEGTSNPNLYWYRQAAGRGLQLLFYSVGIGQISSEVPQNLSASRPQDRQFILSSKKLLLSDSGFYLCAWRTPSGSRKYFGPGTRLTVT.

This clone has just a few counts. This chain's CDR3 is CASSPLQAGGYTF. For the CDR3, the DNA is TGTGCCAGTAGCCCACTGCAGGCCGGTGGCTACACCTTC. The chain combines TRBV19 with TRBJ1-2; D unresolved. The CDR3 is made up of 13 amino acids. V was pared by 6 bases and J by 7 bases, with 15 bases between. Germline V gives CDR1 LNHDA, CDR2 SQIVND (reference sequence).

This chain links TRBV18 with TRBJ1-5, with 8 bases that match TRBD1. The CDR3 has 16 residues. Germline values: CDR1 KGHSH, CDR2 LQKENI. J gave up 0 bases and V 3 bases, and 4 bases lay outside the gene matches. DNA of the CDR3: TGTGCCAGCTCACCGGGACAGGCTAATAGCAATCAGCCCCAGCATTTT. It yields the protein CASSPGQANSNQPQHF.